These 4 T cell receptor beta chains were all obtained from the same sample, sequenced in a study of shared clonotypes between healthy human individuals. Repertoires were generated with immunoSEQ multiplex PCR, while TCRdb's copy carries only in-frame clones and drops some. Here the sample spans about 2,200,000 clones, approximately 94% being singletons. Naive-designated CD8 cells lacked CD45RO, were positively enriched for CCR7, and omitted terminally differentiated effector memory CD45RA+ cells. The sequenced sample was naive CD8+ T cells from PBMCs. All receptors come from a man aged 18 to 29 in good health. Some clones in this sample may be carry-over from other donors' samples.

The chain carries TRBV10-3 and TRBJ2-5; 12 nucleotides match TRBD1. V was pared by 4 bases and J by 3 bases, with 9 bases of the junction left unmatched. This CDR3 region has 17 residues. The germline gives CDR1 ENHRY, CDR2 SYGVKD. CDR3: CAISGDGTGGFEETQYF. CDR3 DNA: TGTGCCATCAGTGGAGACGGGACAGGGGGCTTCGAAGAGACCCAGTACTTC.

The rearrangement uses TRBV5-6 and TRBJ1-1, with a tentative D call TRBD1 (5 bases). This CDR3 has 15 amino acids. The germline CDR1 and CDR2 sequences are SGHDT and YYEEEE. V was cut by 3 bases and J by 3 bases, with 15 bases left in between. In DNA, the CDR3 is TGTGCCAGCAGCTACGCAGGCGGGGGTGACACTGAAGCTTTCTTT. Translation gives CASSYAGGGDTEAFF.

This clone was seen once. The chain combines TRBV7-2 with TRBJ2-5; D may match TRBD1 or TRBD2 (5 bases each). In germline, CDR1 is SGHTA, CDR2 FQGNSA. V shed 1 base and J shed 0 bases, with 12 bases lying between them. This CDR3 has 16 amino acids. The DNA of the CDR3 is TGTGCCAGCAGCTTAGTTTGGGGGACGTACCAAGAGACCCAGTACTTC. It specifies CASSLVWGTYQETQYF.

The chain has TRBV5-6 and TRBJ2-7, with a weak D call TRBD1 (6 bases). Trimming took off 0 bases at V and 6 bases at J, with 10 bases between the two ends. The V gene's germline CDR1 is SGHDT and CDR2 YYEEEE. This CDR3 spans 13 amino acids. Here the CDR3 DNA reads TGTGCCAGCAGCTTGGTTGGACAGACCGAGCAGTACTTC. This sequence encodes CASSLVGQTEQYF.